The 11 T cell receptor beta chains below come from one sample, sequenced in a study of blood T cell repertoires in COVID-19. Here immunoSEQ multiplex PCR was the method, and the copy in TCRdb shows in-frame clones only, minus some. The sample has about 390,000 clones, around nine tenths seen once; the top ten hold roughly a tenth. Sample: PBMCs or T cells enriched from blood (not recorded which). The receptors here all came from a woman aged 50 to 60 who had recovered from COVID-19.

This chain joins TRBV4-2 and TRBJ1-3; D is unclear. Trimming left V 0 bases short and J 0 bases short, with 6 bases between. CDR3 size: 15 residues. Germline lookup yields CDR1 LGHNA and CDR2 YNFKEQ. CDR3 in amino acids: CASSQDVLSGNTIYF. The DNA of the CDR3 is TGTGCCAGCAGCCAAGATGTTCTCTCTGGAAACACCATATATTTT.

The chain recombines TRBV2 with TRBJ1-5, with 7 bases that match TRBD1. Trimming removed 2 bases from V and 0 bases from J; junction bases left unmatched: 10. The CDR3 is 18 residues long. Germline-derived CDR1 and CDR2 are SNHLY and FYNNEI. In nucleotides, the CDR3 is TGTGCCAGCAGTGAACGTGGCAGGGGGGTTTATAGCAATCAGCCCCAGCATTTT. This gives the protein CASSERGRGVYSNQPQHF. The full variable domain, its missing parts supplied by reference TRBV2 and TRBJ1-5, is EPEVTQTPSHQVTQMGQEVILRCVPISNHLYFYWYRQILGQKVEFLVSFYNNEISEKSEIFDDQFSVERPDGSNFTLKIRSTKLEDSAMYFCASSERGRGVYSNQPQHFGDGTRLSIL.

This chain links TRBV19 with TRBJ1-5; 8 nucleotides align to TRBD1. The V gene end was trimmed by 10 bases and the J gene end by 2 bases; junction bases not matched to a gene: 7. Looked up from germline, CDR1 is LNHDA and CDR2 is SQIVND (reference sequence). This CDR3 contains 14 residues. This CDR3 reads CATIPGQGNQPQHF. CDR3 in DNA: TGTGCCACCATCCCGGGACAGGGCAATCAGCCCCAGCATTTT.

This rearrangement joins TRBV4-3 to TRBJ2-7; maybe TRBD1 (6 bases). V lost 1 base, J lost 2 bases, and 12 bases lay in between. CDR1 LGHNA and CDR2 YSLEER come from the germline V gene. The CDR3 is 15 residues long. The CDR3 protein is CASSQGSGVPYEQYF. The CDR3 DNA sequence: TGCGCCAGCAGCCAAGGATCAGGGGTCCCCTACGAGCAGTACTTC.

The V gene is TRBV6-5, the J gene TRBJ2-5; D possibly corresponds to TRBD1 (5 bases). Germline CDR1 is MNHEY and CDR2 is SVGAGI. The CDR3 contains 14 residues. Trimming pared 7 bases from V and 4 bases from J, leaving 16 bases between. This CDR3 reads CASNGWGDGETQYF. The CDR3 nucleotides read TGTGCCAGCAACGGGTGGGGCGACGGAGAGACCCAGTACTTC.

The CDR3 reads CASSPRLGDGTYEQYF. The DNA of the CDR3 is TGTGCCAGCTCACCAAGGTTGGGAGACGGTACCTACGAGCAGTACTTC. The gene calls are TRBV18 and TRBJ2-7, with a tentative D call TRBD2 (5 bases). This CDR3 comprises 16 residues. V lost 2 bases and J lost 2, with 16 bases in between. Per the germline V gene, CDR1 is KGHSH and CDR2 is LQKENI.

The chain has TRBV19 and TRBJ1-1; 9 nucleotides match TRBD1. This CDR3 region has 14 residues. The ends lost 6 bases at V and 4 bases at J; junction bases unmatched: 6. Germline V lookup: CDR1 LNHDA, CDR2 SQIVND (reference sequence). CDR3: CASRTRQGVTEAFF. CDR3 DNA sequence: TGTGCCAGTAGGACAAGACAGGGGGTCACTGAAGCTTTCTTT.

This rearrangement joins TRBV14 to TRBJ2-3; no firm D call. Per the germline V gene, CDR1 is SGHDN and CDR2 is FVKESK. V lost 4 bases and J lost 2, with 13 bases in between. The CDR3 consists of 15 residues. Here the CDR3 DNA reads TGTGCCAGCAGCCCTGCAGGAACCTCCACAGATACGCAGTATTTT. Translation: CASSPAGTSTDTQYF.

This chain connects TRBV5-4 to TRBJ1-2; 9 bases are a match to TRBD1. The germline V gene encodes CDR1 SGHNT and CDR2 YYREEE (reference sequence). The V gene end was trimmed by 3 bases and the J gene end by 1 base; junction bases not matched to a gene: 4. CDR3 length: 15 residues. The CDR3 region is CASSSRQGGNYGYTF. The CDR3 DNA reads TGTGCCAGCAGCTCGCGACAGGGGGGTAACTATGGCTACACCTTC.

This clone was seen only a few times. CDR3 coding DNA: TGTGCCAGTAGTAGAGGTATTGGGAGAAATCAGCCCCAGCATTTT. As protein: CASSRGIGRNQPQHF. The rearrangement uses TRBV19 and TRBJ1-5, with no clear D. The CDR3 covers 15 residues. The V end was cut by 4 bases, the J end by 4 bases, with 14 bases between. Germline-derived CDR1 and CDR2 are LNHDA and SQIVND (reference sequence). The full variable domain, with the rest looked up from reference TRBV19 and TRBJ1-5, is DGGITQSPKYLFRKEGQNVTLSCEQNLNHDAMYWYRQDPGQGLRLIYYSQIVNDFQKGDIAEGYSVSREKKESFPLTVTSAQKNPTAFYLCASSRGIGRNQPQHFGDGTRLSIL.

The chain joins TRBV28 to TRBJ1-2, with 7 nucleotides matching TRBD1. Trimming removed 5 bases from V and 4 bases from J; junction bases left unmatched: 4. CDR1 and CDR2 from the germline V gene are MDHEN and SYDVKM. The CDR3 extends over 13 amino acids. CDR3 sequence (DNA): TGTGCCAGCAGTCGGGACAGCATCTATGGCTACACCTTC. Translation: CASSRDSIYGYTF.